This paragraph covers one TCR beta chain sequence. The target antigen is unknown. This sample was taken from a study of T-cell reconstitution after alpha-beta-depleted transplantation in children. TCRbeta library construction was performed incorporating unique molecular identifiers. TCRdb re-called the PCR reads with MiXCR, one entry per CDR3 protein. The repertoire holds about 200,000 distinct CDR3 sequences, with approximately 19% as singletons. V gave up 3 bases and J gave up 1 base, with 7 bases separating them. This CDR3 contains 14 residues. Study results and limitations: Newly produced T cells mostly accounted for T-cell counts and diversity one year post-transplant. Expanded clones from the graft, numbering several hundred, reportedly supplied alpha-beta T cells about two months after transplant. Surviving recipient cells, namely T cells and thymic progenitors, were the source of high day-60 TCRbeta diversity in some patients.

Specimen: PBMCs, mostly from graft donor cells, collected 360 days after TCRalphabeta/CD19-depleted stem cell transplant. The clonotype comes from a male patient aged 2 to 10 who had a stem cell transplant for acute lymphoblastic leukemia, so the T cells may come from the graft donor. J is TRBJ1-5 and V is TRBV12-3 or TRBV12-4; a possible D gene is TRBD1 (6 bases). The CDR3 reads CASSFQGSNQPQHF. CDR3 in DNA: TGTGCCAGCAGTTTTCAGGGGAGCAATCAGCCCCAGCATTTT.